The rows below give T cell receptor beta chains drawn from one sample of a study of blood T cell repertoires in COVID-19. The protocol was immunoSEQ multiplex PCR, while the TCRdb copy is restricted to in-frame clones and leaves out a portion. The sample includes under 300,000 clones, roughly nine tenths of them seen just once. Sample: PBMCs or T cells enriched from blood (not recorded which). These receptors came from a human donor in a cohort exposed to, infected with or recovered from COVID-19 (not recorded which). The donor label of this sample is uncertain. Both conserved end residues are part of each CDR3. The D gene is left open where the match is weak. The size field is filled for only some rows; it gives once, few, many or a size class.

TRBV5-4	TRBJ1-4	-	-	TGTGCCAGCAGCGCAGGGGCAGAGGAAAAACTGTTTTTT	CASSAGAEEKLFF
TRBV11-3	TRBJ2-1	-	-	TGTGCCAGCAGCTTGGGGTGGGGGGATGAGCAGTTCTTC	CASSLGWGDEQFF
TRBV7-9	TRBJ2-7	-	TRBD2	TGTGCCAGCAGCTCGACTAGCGGGGGCTACGAGCAGTACTTC	CASSSTSGGYEQYF
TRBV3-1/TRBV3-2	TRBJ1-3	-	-	TGTGCCAGCAGCCAAACTGTGGGAGACCCGAACACCATATATTTT	CASSQTVGDPNTIYF
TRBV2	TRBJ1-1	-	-	TGTGCCAGCAGCGGACAGCTGAACACTGAAGCTTTCTTT	CASSGQLNTEAFF
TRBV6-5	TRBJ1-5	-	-	TGTGCCAGCAGACCCGGACAAAGGGCCGGTCAGCCCCAGCATTTT	CASRPGQRAGQPQHF
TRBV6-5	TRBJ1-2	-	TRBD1	TGTGCCAGCCGCCGGGACAGTTTCTCCTATGGCTACACCTTC	CASRRDSFSYGYTF
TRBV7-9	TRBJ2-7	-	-	TGTGCCAGCAGGGGGAGCTCCTACGAGCAGTACTTC	CASRGSSYEQYF
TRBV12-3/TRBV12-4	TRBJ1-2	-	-	TGTGCCAGCAGTACCGGGGGGTATGGCTACACCTTC	CASSTGGYGYTF
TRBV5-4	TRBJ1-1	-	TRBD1	TGTGCCAGCAGCACCGGACAGGGGAACACTGAAGCTTTCTTT	CASSTGQGNTEAFF
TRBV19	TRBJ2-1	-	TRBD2	TGTGCCAGTCGTTTCAAGCTAGCGGACAATGAGCAGTTCTTC	CASRFKLADNEQFF
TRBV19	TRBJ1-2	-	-	TGTGCCAGTAGTATACCGGGACAAGCCCGGGCTGGCTACACCTTC	CASSIPGQARAGYTF
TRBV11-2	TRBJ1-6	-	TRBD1	TGTGCCAGCAACAAACAGGGGGGTAATTCACCCCTCCACTTT	CASNKQGGNSPLHF
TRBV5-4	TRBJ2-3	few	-	TGTGCCAGCAGCTCCATCCTATCGGCAGATACGCAGTATTTT	CASSSILSADTQYF
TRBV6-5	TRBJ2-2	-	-	TGTGCCAGCAGGGTCGACAGCTCCGGCGGGGAGCTGTTTTTT	CASRVDSSGGELFF
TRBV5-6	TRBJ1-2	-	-	TGTGCCAGCAGCCCTGGCAGGGCACCTAACTATGGCTACACCTTC	CASSPGRAPNYGYTF
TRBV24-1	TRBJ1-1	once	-	TGTGCCACCAGTGATTCCAGGGACTTAGAGGCGGACCAAGCTTTCTTT	CATSDSRDLEADQAFF
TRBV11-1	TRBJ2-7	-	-	TGTGCCAGCAGCTCTCCGGGGAACGAGCAGTACTTC	CASSSPGNEQYF
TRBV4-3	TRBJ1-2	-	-	TGCGCCAGCAGCCAAGATGAGCAAGAGGCCCCCTATGGCTACACCTTC	CASSQDEQEAPYGYTF
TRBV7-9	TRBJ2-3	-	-	TGTGCCAGCAGCCCTAGTTGGCTAGCGCATACAGATACGCAGTATTTT	CASSPSWLAHTDTQYF
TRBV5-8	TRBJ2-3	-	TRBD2	TGTGCCAGCAGCTCGGGACTAGCGGGGCTAGAGGATACGCAGTATTTT	CASSSGLAGLEDTQYF
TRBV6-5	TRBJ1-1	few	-	TGTGCCAGCACCTCACCCGGGAACACTGAAGCTTTCTTT	CASTSPGNTEAFF
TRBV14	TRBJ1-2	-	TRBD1	TGTGCCAGCAGCGTGGACAGGGGGCTCTATGGCTACACCTTC	CASSVDRGLYGYTF
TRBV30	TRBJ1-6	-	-	TGTGCCTGGAGTGGACAGCATAATTCACCCCTCCACTTT	CAWSGQHNSPLHF
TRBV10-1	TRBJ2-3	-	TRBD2	TGCGCCAGCATCCGGGAGGCAGATACGCAGTATTTT	CASIREADTQYF
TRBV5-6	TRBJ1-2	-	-	TGTGCCAGCAGCTTATATCCAGGGGTCCCCTATGGCTACACCTTC	CASSLYPGVPYGYTF
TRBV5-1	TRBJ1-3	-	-	TGCGCCAGCAGCTTGACAGGCGGCTCTGGAAACACCATATATTTT	CASSLTGGSGNTIYF
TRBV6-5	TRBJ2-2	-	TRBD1	TGTGCCAGCAGAGGACAGGGAATGGGGTCCGGGGAGCTGTTTTTT	CASRGQGMGSGELFF
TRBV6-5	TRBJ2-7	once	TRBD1	TGTGCCTCAGGGGGCATCTACGAGCAGTACTTC	CASGGIYEQYF
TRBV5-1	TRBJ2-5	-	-	TGCGCCAGCAGCCAGACCGCAGGGGAGGAGACCCAGTACTTC	CASSQTAGEETQYF
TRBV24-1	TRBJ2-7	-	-	TGTGCCACCAGTGAACGGGGTGATAGCAACGAGCAGTACTTC	CATSERGDSNEQYF
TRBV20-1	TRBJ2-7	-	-	TGCAGTGCTAGAGGCCAGTACGAGCAGTACTTC	CSARGQYEQYF
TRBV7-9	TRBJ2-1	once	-	TGTGCCAGCACTCCCCCCGGGGACAATGAGCAGTTCTTC	CASTPPGDNEQFF
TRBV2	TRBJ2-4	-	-	TGTGCCAGCAGTGAAACCGGGTACAAAAACATTCAGTACTTC	CASSETGYKNIQYF
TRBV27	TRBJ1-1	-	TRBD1	TGTGCCAGCAGTTTATGGTCTTGGGGACAGGTCATTTTAGGGACTGAAGCTTTCTTT	CASSLWSWGQVILGTEAFF
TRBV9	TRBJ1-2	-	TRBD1	TGTGCCAGCAGCTCCCCACCGGGACAGGGGGCCTGGGGCTACACCTTC	CASSSPPGQGAWGYTF
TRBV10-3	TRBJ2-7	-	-	TGTGCCACCACGGTTGGCTCCTACGAGCAGTACTTC	CATTVGSYEQYF
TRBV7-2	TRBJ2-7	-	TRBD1	TGTGCCAGCAGCTTAGGGACAGGGGAATACGAGCAGTACTTC	CASSLGTGEYEQYF
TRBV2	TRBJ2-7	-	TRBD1	TGTGCCAGCAGTGAGGACAGGGATCTTTACGAGCAGTACTTC	CASSEDRDLYEQYF